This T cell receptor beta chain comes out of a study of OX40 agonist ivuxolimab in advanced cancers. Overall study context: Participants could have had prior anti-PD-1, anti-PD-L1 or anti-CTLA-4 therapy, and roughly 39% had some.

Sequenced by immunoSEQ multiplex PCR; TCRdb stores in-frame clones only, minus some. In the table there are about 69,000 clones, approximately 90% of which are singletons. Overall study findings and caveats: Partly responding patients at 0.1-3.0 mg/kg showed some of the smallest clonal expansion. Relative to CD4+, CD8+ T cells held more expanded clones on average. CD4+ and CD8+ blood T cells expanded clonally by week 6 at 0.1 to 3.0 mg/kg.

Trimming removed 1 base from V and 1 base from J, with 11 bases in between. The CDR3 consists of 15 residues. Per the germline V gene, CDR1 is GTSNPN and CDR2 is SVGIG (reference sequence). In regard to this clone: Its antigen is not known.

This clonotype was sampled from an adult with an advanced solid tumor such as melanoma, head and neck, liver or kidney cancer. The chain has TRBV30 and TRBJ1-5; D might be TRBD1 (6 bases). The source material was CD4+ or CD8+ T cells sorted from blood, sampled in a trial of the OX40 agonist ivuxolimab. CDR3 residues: CAWSDRAASNQPQHF. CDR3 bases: TGTGCCTGGAGTGACAGGGCGGCAAGCAATCAGCCCCAGCATTTT.